This T cell receptor beta chain appears in the sequencing data of a study of post-analysis software for immune sequencing data. General observations from the study: Elevated frequency relative to controls characterized several TRBV segments in patients, TRBV5-6, TRBV5-1 and TRBV20-1 among them. Samples from a shared batch, those prepared together, strongly co-clustered by F measure.

cDNA libraries for TCR beta contained unique molecular identifiers. TCRdb reprocessed the PCR reads via MiXCR and lists one record per CDR3 protein. The table records 500,000 to 600,000 distinct CDR3 sequences, about 44% of them present only once. Remarks on this clonotype: Its target is not known.

The length of the CDR3 is 14 residues. Per the germline V gene, CDR1 is LNHNV and CDR2 is YYDKDF (reference sequence). Trimming took off 0 bases at V and 1 base at J, with 4 bases between the two ends. The specimen was blood. The clonotype comes from a girl between 5 and 17 years old with multiple sclerosis. This chain joins TRBV15 and TRBJ1-5; D call uncertain. In DNA, the CDR3 is TGTGCCACCAGCAGAGATTTAAGCAATCAGCCCCAGCATTTT. Translation: CATSRDLSNQPQHF.